Listed here is a single T cell receptor (beta chain). At least ten counts were recorded for this clonotype. Its antigen has not been determined. Base qualities are not recorded, but no much larger clone differs from it by a single base. All donors were healthy Caucasians. The twin cohort consisted of three pairs of female monozygotic twins, all aged about 18 to 29 years. Peripheral blood mononuclear cells were used as the source from which RNA for TCR libraries was isolated. These data come from a study of identical twins (dated by TCRdb to 2015 to 2016). Notes on the research overall: To test whether fetal clonotypes persist, the study used deep sequencing on TCR alpha and beta repertoires from monozygotic twins, unrelated adults of various ages, and cord blood. To rule out contamination, the twin experiments were replicated at different times with different library preparation protocols. Overall study results and their limits: In beta out-of-frame sequences, excess twin sharing was weaker, because having fewer shared sequences lowered the signal-to-noise ratio. Invariant T cells such as MAIT and iNKT could partly confound zero-insertion analyses, though diverse VJ usage argued against this for most clonotypes. Compared with coincidental sharing between unrelated individuals, an excess of low generation-probability sequences was observed among out-of-frame TCR alpha sequences shared between twins. Fewer insertions were carried by abundant cord blood beta clonotypes; a weaker similar trend was observed in young adult naive repertoires, while no such trend was observed in memory repertoires. In monozygotic twins, out-of-frame TCR alpha sharing was systematically underestimated by recombination models, although the models agreed with sharing between unrelated individuals. Conclusions relied on cross-sectional statistical analysis, since the same donors could not be followed over many years.

The method behind the library was 5' RACE. Sequencing instrument: Illumina HiSeq 2000. Template switching introduced a universal primer binding site; the final cDNA contained a unique molecular identifier, enabling accurate counting of TCR cDNA molecules. Specific primers in the conserved constant-segment region were used to synthesize first-strand cDNA for the TCR alpha and beta chains. To control for contamination, each cDNA library was double barcoded with a SMART-Mk sample barcode plus Illumina barcodes. TruSeq adapter sequences, together with Illumina sample barcodes, were added in two successive PCR steps. The Illumina HiSeq platform was used with custom primers to sequence TCR alpha and beta cDNA libraries. The paper's processing steps were these. Unique molecular identifiers were extracted from raw reads with MiGEC, and CDR3 positions were determined with MiXCR. For each individual, recombination models were inferred using an EM algorithm with the repgenHMM and IGoR tools. The tcR package in R was used for shared clonotype analysis, with sharing normalized by the product of cloneset sizes. To study raw recombination free of thymic and clonal selection effects, out-of-frame nonproductive sequences were analyzed. The public reads were run again by TCRdb, first through fastp at Q25 and then through MiXCR, and only productive beta chains were kept. Rows merge per CDR3 protein into single entries with the most common DNA and genes. What appears here as the V and J calls and clone size reflects TCRdb's work, not the paper's. This sample lists around 650,000 distinct CDR3 sequences; roughly 6.6% were detected once. The top ten clones comprise 1.5% to 2% of the sample.

V is reduced by 1 base and J by 2 bases, leaving a spacing of 14 bases between them. In the germline V gene, CDR1 corresponds to SGHDT and CDR2 to YYEEEE. From the cysteine through the phenylalanine, the CDR3 covers 16 amino acids. Just CDR3 DNA is preserved here, 48 bases in frame from base 1. A further study also used this sample, focusing on yellow fever vaccine responses in identical twins. Drawing on the second study: According to the authors, in identical twins the way T cells responded to vaccination appeared partly convergent and partly personalized. In identical twins, the study followed T cell clones that responded to the vaccine with precision.

Material for sequencing was PBMCs. This TCR derives from a woman younger than 30 in good health. The chain couples TRBV5-6 to TRBJ2-3; the D segment cannot be called with confidence. The bases are TGTGCCAGCAGCTTGCGTGCCTCAGCAAACACAGATACGCAGTATTTT. It codes for CASSLRASANTDTQYF.